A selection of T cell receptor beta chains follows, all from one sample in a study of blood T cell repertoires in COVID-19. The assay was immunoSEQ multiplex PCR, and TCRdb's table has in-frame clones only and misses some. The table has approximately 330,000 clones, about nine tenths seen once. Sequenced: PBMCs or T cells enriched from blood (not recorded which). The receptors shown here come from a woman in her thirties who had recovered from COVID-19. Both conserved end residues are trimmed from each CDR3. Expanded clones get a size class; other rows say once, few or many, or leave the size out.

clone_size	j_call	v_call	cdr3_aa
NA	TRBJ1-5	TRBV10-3	AIGEGMASNQPQH
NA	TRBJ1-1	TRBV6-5	ASSPDGRGTEAF
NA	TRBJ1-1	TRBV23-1	ASSQSRGSGELITEAF
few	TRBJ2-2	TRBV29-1	SAGLQGAVNTGELF
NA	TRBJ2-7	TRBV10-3	AISVDRVSYEQY
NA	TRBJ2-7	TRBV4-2	ASSLRTGNYYEQY
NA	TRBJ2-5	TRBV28	ASSSVAGGQETQY
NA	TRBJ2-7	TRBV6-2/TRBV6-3	ASSPLTGTGPYEQY
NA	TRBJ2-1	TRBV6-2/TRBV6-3	ASSYSLGGGNDEQF
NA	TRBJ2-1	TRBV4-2	ASSQDWDSGRSDEQF
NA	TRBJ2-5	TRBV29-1	SVALTSGRGETQY
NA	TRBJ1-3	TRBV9	ASSFRQGPTLY
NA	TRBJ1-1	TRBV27	ASSLQGNTEAF
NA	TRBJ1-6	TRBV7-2	ASSSGGAGWFRPSPLH